Following are 32 T cell receptor beta chains from one sample sequenced in a study of T cells after yellow fever vaccination. TCRdb reprocessed the 5' RACE reads with MiXCR, giving one entry per CDR3 protein. The repertoire holds around 400,000 distinct CDR3 sequences, with around 10% as singletons. The sample here was PBMCs, taken on the day of the first yellow fever vaccination. Receptors were obtained from a man in his late teens or twenties who received the YFV17D yellow fever vaccine.

This clonotype was counted only a few times. J is TRBJ2-2 and V is TRBV6-2 or TRBV6-3; no definite D call. V lost 7 bases and J 6 bases, leaving 9 bases between the germline ends. From germline, CDR1 is MNHEY and CDR2 SVGEGT. This CDR3 spans 12 amino acids. CDR3 sequence reads: CASTLPPGELFF. The CDR3 nucleotides are TGTGCCAGCACCCTACCCCCCGGGGAGCTGTTTTTT.

This clonotype has just a few counts. The chain links TRBV21-1 to TRBJ2-7; TRBD1 is the table's D call and was not checked against the DNA. TRBV21-1 is marked as a pseudogene. The CDR3 runs 16 residues. CDR3 in amino acids: CASSKDRERMTYEQYV. CDR3 in DNA: TGTGCCAGCAGCAAAGATCGGGAACGGATGACCTACGAGCAGTACGTC.

The V gene is TRBV28, the J gene TRBJ1-6; 8 positions agree with TRBD1. V trimming: 3 bases; J trimming: 5 bases; junction bases outside the gene matches: 3. The CDR3 is made up of 15 amino acids. CDR1 is MDHEN, CDR2 SYDVKM, per germline. CDR3 amino acids: CASSLADRDNSPLHF. Here the CDR3 DNA reads TGTGCCAGCAGTTTGGCGGACAGGGATAATTCACCCCTCCACTTT.

In its sample, this clonotype was seen many times. V usage is TRBV4-1 and J usage is TRBJ2-2; D may be TRBD2 (7 bases). The CDR3 is made up of 15 amino acids. The germline gives CDR1 MGHRA, CDR2 YSYEKL. V lost 1 base and J 6 bases, leaving 12 bases between the germline ends. CDR3 region: CASSQARGGSGELFF. CDR3 in DNA: TGCGCCAGCAGCCAAGCCAGGGGAGGGTCCGGGGAGCTGTTTTTT.

This clonotype showed up many times. The V call is TRBV11-2, the J call TRBJ1-1; D call uncertain. The CDR3 is 13 residues long. Trimming removed 5 bases from V and 1 base from J, with 8 bases in between. The germline gives CDR1 SGHAT, CDR2 FQNNGV. This chain's CDR3 is CASSITENTEAFF. CDR3 in DNA: TGTGCCAGCAGCATTACAGAGAACACTGAAGCTTTCTTT.

V usage is TRBV5-1 and J usage is TRBJ2-3; D is undetermined. The CDR3 runs to 14 residues. V lost 4 bases to trimming and J lost 3 bases, with 12 bases between them. CDR1 and CDR2 from the germline V gene are SGHRS and YFSETQ. The DNA for the CDR3 is TGCGCCAGCAGCAGATCCTGGGGTACAGATACGCAGTATTTT. Its translation is CASSRSWGTDTQYF.

Concerning this clonotype itself: A junction end diverges from the germline sequence, so it may reflect a read error. The chain links TRBV7-9 to TRBJ2-5, with a weak D call TRBD1 (6 bases). From germline, CDR1 is SEHNR and CDR2 FQNEAQ (reference sequence). The CDR3 totals 13 residues. In DNA, the CDR3 is TGTGCCAGCAGAGCGCCAAAGAGGACAGAGAAGGACTTC. Protein: CASRAPKRTEKDF.

V is TRBV4-3 and J is TRBJ2-5; D is unresolved. Germline CDR1 is LGHNA and CDR2 is YSLEER. This CDR3 is built from 14 residues. V lost 1 base, J lost 7 bases, and 13 bases lay in between. CDR3 amino acids: CASSQVPGPGTQYF. CDR3 sequence (DNA): TGCGCCAGCAGCCAAGTTCCAGGCCCAGGGACCCAGTACTTC.

In its sample, this clonotype was seen a few times. This sequence joins TRBV13 and TRBJ1-1, with D perhaps matching TRBD1 (5 bases). V was trimmed by 0 bases and J by 5 bases, leaving 13 bases between them. The CDR3 runs to 15 residues. CDR1 PRHDT and CDR2 FYEKMQ come from the germline V gene (reference sequence). CDR3 coding DNA: TGTGCCAGCAGCTTAGGCGTAGGAGGGGAAACTGAAGCTTTCTTT. The encoded protein is CASSLGVGGETEAFF.

This clonotype was seen more than once but under ten times. V usage is TRBV12-3 or TRBV12-4 and J usage is TRBJ1-1; D is unclear. The CDR3 extends over 8 amino acids. The CDR3 DNA is TGTGTGACGGAGGAAGCTTTCTTT. Its translation is CVTEEAFF.

The chain combines TRBV9 with TRBJ2-5; D is ambiguous. Germline V gene data show CDR1 as SGDLS and CDR2 as YYNGEE. The germline V and J ends were trimmed by 0 bases and 1 base, with 7 bases remaining between them. This CDR3 has 14 residues. The CDR3 protein is CASSVDVSQETQYF. Here the CDR3 DNA reads TGTGCCAGCAGCGTAGATGTCTCCCAAGAGACCCAGTACTTC.

The chain is built from TRBV10-2 and TRBJ1-1, with D maybe TRBD1 (6 bases). The CDR3 is 13 residues long. Germline CDR1 is WSHSY and CDR2 is SAAADI. V was trimmed by 10 bases and J by 2 bases, leaving 14 bases between them. The CDR3 is CATTKGVNTEAFF. CDR3 bases: TGCGCCACCACAAAGGGGGTTAACACTGAAGCTTTCTTT.

In its sample, this clonotype was seen a few times. The chain has TRBV5-1 and TRBJ1-1; D unclear. Trimming took 0 bases from V and 3 from J, leaving 9 bases between them. Germline assignment: CDR1 SGHRS and CDR2 YFSETQ. This CDR3 has 14 amino acids. The CDR3 sequence: CASSLGVSDTEAFF. Here the CDR3 DNA reads TGCGCCAGCAGCTTGGGGGTGAGCGACACTGAAGCTTTCTTT.

This clonotype showed up just a few times. The genes are TRBV6-1 and TRBJ2-1; TRBD1 matches at 7 bases. The CDR3 extends over 15 amino acids. V lost 8 bases and J lost 2; bases outside the gene matches: 9. Germline values: CDR1 MNHNS, CDR2 SASEGT. CDR3 region: CASALDRETYNEQFF. The CDR3, as DNA: TGTGCCAGCGCCCTAGACAGGGAAACCTACAATGAGCAGTTCTTC.

This clonotype appeared a few times. This chain joins TRBV18 and TRBJ2-1; TRBD2 matches 8 bases. This CDR3 is built from 15 residues. Germline lookup yields CDR1 KGHSH and CDR2 LQKENI. Trimming removed 1 base from V and 7 bases from J; junction bases left unmatched: 6. The CDR3 sequence: CASSPRLAGSNEQFF. The DNA for the CDR3 is TGTGCCAGCTCACCACGGCTAGCGGGCTCTAATGAGCAGTTCTTC.

This clonotype turned up a few times. This chain uses TRBV20-1 with TRBJ1-4, with 9 positions matching TRBD1. Germline CDR1 reads DFQATT; CDR2 reads SNEGSKA (reference sequence). This CDR3 contains 14 residues. V lost 3 bases and J lost 4; bases outside the gene matches: 3. CDR3 sequence reads: CSARLGQGNEKLFF. CDR3 nucleotide sequence: TGCAGTGCTAGGTTGGGACAGGGTAATGAAAAACTGTTTTTT.

This clonotype was counted at least ten times. The V and J genes are TRBV5-1 and TRBJ2-3; tentatively, D is TRBD2 (6 bases). The CDR3 length is 16 residues. Trimming took off 0 bases at V and 1 base at J, with 12 bases between the two ends. Germline CDR1 reads SGHRS; CDR2 reads YFSETQ. CDR3 protein: CASSLALGGGTDTQYF. CDR3 coding DNA: TGCGCCAGCAGCTTGGCCCTGGGCGGGGGCACAGATACGCAGTATTTT.

CDR3 residues: CAWSVWAGGSTDTQYF. The CDR3 coding sequence is TGTGCCTGGAGTGTGTGGGCGGGGGGGAGCACAGATACGCAGTATTTT. The chain combines TRBV30 with TRBJ2-3, with 9 bases identical to TRBD2. Germline lookup yields CDR1 GTSNPN and CDR2 SVGIG (reference sequence). Unmatched junction bases numbered 4, after V lost 0 bases and J lost 0 bases. The CDR3 spans 16 residues.

This clonotype was detected only a few times. The rearrangement links TRBV12-3 or TRBV12-4 to TRBJ1-3; a possible D gene is TRBD1 (5 bases). CDR3 size: 16 residues. The V end was cut by 6 bases, the J end by 1 base, with 16 bases between. The CDR3 reads CASREGLWSSGNTIYF. CDR3 nucleotides: TGTGCCAGCAGAGAGGGGTTATGGTCATCTGGAAACACCATATATTTT.

This clonotype has a handful of counts. This chain connects TRBV20-1 to TRBJ2-7, with TRBD1 identical over 7 bases. Losses at the gene ends were 5 bases for V and 0 bases for J; bases not matched to a gene: 4. Germline CDR1 reads DFQATT; CDR2 reads SNEGSKA (reference sequence). The CDR3 is made up of 13 amino acids. CDR3 amino acids: CSAPGQDSYEQYF. The DNA of the CDR3 is TGCAGTGCTCCCGGACAGGACTCCTACGAGCAGTACTTC.

The V and J genes are TRBV3-1 and TRBJ2-1, with D tentatively TRBD1 (6 bases). This CDR3 spans 13 amino acids. Between the trimmed V and J ends, which lost 4 bases and 8 bases, there was a span of 12 bases. Germline CDR1 LGHDT, CDR2 YNNKEL (reference sequence). The CDR3 sequence is CASSPGHSDEQFF. The CDR3 DNA follows: TGTGCCAGCAGCCCGGGACATTCAGATGAGCAGTTCTTC.

The gene calls are TRBV11-3 and TRBJ2-1; D gene ambiguous. This CDR3 is built from 15 residues. From germline, CDR1 is SGHNT and CDR2 YENEEA. V lost 1 base to trimming and J lost 5 bases, with 12 bases between them. CDR3: CASSLAGRSNNEQFF. For the CDR3, the DNA is TGTGCCAGCAGCTTAGCGGGCAGGAGCAACAATGAGCAGTTCTTC.

The genes are TRBV20-1 and TRBJ2-2; tentatively, D is TRBD1 or TRBD2 (5 bases each). CDR1 DFQATT and CDR2 SNEGSKA come from the germline V gene (reference sequence). The CDR3 is 15 residues long. V was shortened by 4 bases and J by 5 bases, with 17 bases between the two germline ends. The CDR3 bases are TGCAGTGCTAATTCGGGACCTGCCTATACCGGGGAGCTGTTTTTT. Its translation is CSANSGPAYTGELFF.

This clonotype occurred many times. The CDR3 reads CSAQEDGTANYGYTF. CDR3 bases: TGCAGTGCTCAAGAGGATGGGACAGCTAACTATGGCTACACCTTC. V gene TRBV20-1 combines with J gene TRBJ1-2; 7 bases are shared with TRBD1. The CDR3 length is 15 residues. V lost 5 bases, J lost 0 bases, and 9 bases stayed unmatched. In germline, CDR1 is DFQATT, CDR2 SNEGSKA (reference sequence).

The chain has TRBV6-5 and TRBJ2-6, with D unclear. Deletions cut 4 bases from V and 1 base from J, with 11 bases between. The CDR3 is 16 amino acids. Germline CDR1 MNHEY, CDR2 SVGAGI. Written as DNA, the CDR3 is TGTGCCAGCAGTTTCTCAGGAGTGTCTGGGGCCAACGTCCTGACTTTC. Amino acid sequence: CASSFSGVSGANVLTF.

This chain uses TRBV7-2 with TRBJ1-2; D is ambiguous. The CDR3 is 14 amino acids. Germline CDR1 and CDR2: SGHTA and FQGNSA. Trimming shortened V by 2 bases and J by 6 bases, and 13 bases separated the two germline ends. In DNA form, the CDR3 reads TGTGCCAGCAGCTTATCCCGCAGGTTTGATGGCTACACCTTC. This translates into CASSLSRRFDGYTF.

This clonotype has a count of ten or more. V usage is TRBV7-2 and J usage is TRBJ2-2; 9 nucleotides align to TRBD2. This CDR3 is built from 15 residues. V lost 5 bases to trimming and J lost 1 base; unmatched junction nucleotides: 2. Germline CDR1 SGHTA, CDR2 FQGNSA. The CDR3 DNA reads TGTGCCAGCAGCGGTAGCGGGGGGAACACCGGGGAGCTGTTTTTT. It is translated as CASSGSGGNTGELFF.

This clonotype has more than one count but fewer than ten. The V gene is TRBV4-1, the J gene TRBJ2-5, with no clear D. Trimming cost V 2 bases and J 1 base, with 14 bases left between them. This CDR3 has 16 amino acids. In germline, CDR1 is MGHRA, CDR2 YSYEKL. CDR3 in amino acids: CASSQRPQSLQETQYF. CDR3 DNA sequence: TGCGCCAGCAGCCAAAGGCCTCAATCGCTCCAAGAGACCCAGTACTTC.

This clonotype occurred a few times. The chain carries TRBV6-1 and TRBJ2-3; 8 bases fit TRBD2. This CDR3 comprises 13 residues. Germline V lookup: CDR1 MNHNS, CDR2 SASEGT. The ends lost 6 bases at V and 5 bases at J; junction bases unmatched: 4. CDR3 region: CASRRGGGDTQYF. Written as DNA, the CDR3 is TGTGCCAGCAGACGGGGGGGCGGAGATACGCAGTATTTT.

The sample holds a few counts of this clonotype. The chain couples TRBV6-1 to TRBJ2-1; tentatively, D is TRBD2 (7 bases). The CDR3 extends over 18 amino acids. From germline, CDR1 is MNHNS and CDR2 SASEGT. V was pared by 6 bases and J by 5 bases, with 26 bases between. The CDR3, as DNA: TGTGCCAGCAGCGCCCCCCGCCCGGGGGGCTTAAGACACAATGAGCAGTTCTTC. This sequence encodes CASSAPRPGGLRHNEQFF.

In its sample, this clonotype was seen a few times. The chain has TRBV4-2 and TRBJ2-3, with 8 bases fitting TRBD2. The CDR3 contains 14 residues. After removal of 1 base from V and 6 bases from J, the junction contained 3 bases not matched to a gene. Germline CDR1 is LGHNA and CDR2 is YNFKEQ. This CDR3 is CASSQVLAGDTQYF. CDR3 coding DNA: TGTGCCAGCAGCCAAGTATTAGCGGGGGATACGCAGTATTTT.

In this sample, this clonotype turned up many times. As DNA, the CDR3 is TGTGCCAGTAGTATGAGCAGGGCTCAGCCCCAGCATTTT. Translation: CASSMSRAQPQHF. This chain links TRBV19 with TRBJ1-5, with a tentative D call TRBD1 (5 bases). The CDR3 extends over 13 amino acids. V was cut by 3 bases and J by 6 bases, with 9 bases left in between. Germline-derived CDR1 and CDR2 are LNHDA and SQIVND (reference sequence).